The rows below give T cell receptor beta chains drawn from one sample of a study of neurological immune-mediated disorders. One entry per CDR3 protein results from TCRdb running MiXCR on the 5' RACE reads. The table records approximately 47,000 distinct CDR3 sequences, approximately 13% of them present only once. The sample consisted of PBMCs. Every receptor here comes from a man aged 25 to 40 in good health. Each CDR3 is given with its conserved first and last residue. The order of the fields is V gene, J gene, clone size, D gene, CDR3 DNA, CDR3 protein. A D gene is named only where the DNA matches it firmly. Size values are once, few and many counts, or a class for expanded clones, and some rows have none.

>TRBV5-1|TRBJ2-3|many|.
TGCGCCAGCAGCTTAGGGGGACTCAACACAGATACGCAGTATTTT
CASSLGGLNTDTQYF
>TRBV13|TRBJ1-5|few|TRBD1
TGTGCCAGCAGCCAGGGAGGACAGGGAAGCAATCAGCCCCAGCATTTT
CASSQGGQGSNQPQHF
>TRBV20-1|TRBJ2-7|many|.
TGCAGTGCCGAGGTCCTAGCGCAACATGGGGGGTACGAGCAGTACTTC
CSAEVLAQHGGYEQYF
>TRBV25-1|TRBJ2-7|many|.
TGTGCCAGCAGTGACTTCTCCTACGAGCAGTACTTC
CASSDFSYEQYF
>TRBV20-1|TRBJ2-7|many|.
TGCAGTGCTAGAGATCCGGGGTCCAACTACGAGCAGTACTTC
CSARDPGSNYEQYF
>TRBV5-1|TRBJ2-3|many|TRBD2
TGCGCCAGCAGCTCCGGGGGGGGACATACCAGCGTTACGCAGTATTTT
CASSSGGGHTSVTQYF
>TRBV6-5|TRBJ1-3|many|.
TGTGCCAGCAGTTACTCGCAAGGGTCTGGAAACACCATATATTTT
CASSYSQGSGNTIYF
>TRBV27|TRBJ2-7|many|.
TGTGCCAGCAGTTTATATGGGGGGGCTATGGCGGGAGTTTCCTACGAGCAGTACTTC
CASSLYGGAMAGVSYEQYF
>TRBV5-1|TRBJ1-3|.|.
TGCGCCAGCAGCTTGGCGAGGGCTTCTGGAAACACCATATATTTT
CASSLARASGNTIYF
>TRBV20-1|TRBJ2-3|many|.
TGCAGTGCTGACGGACTCCACGAGGCTACGCAGTATTTT
CSADGLHEATQYF
>TRBV29-1|TRBJ1-2|many|.
TGCAGCGTTGAAAGGGGGTATGGCTACACCTTC
CSVERGYGYTF
>TRBV12-3/TRBV12-4|TRBJ1-1|large|.
TGTGCCAGCCCTAGGGGTGGGAACACTGAAGCTTTCTTT
CASPRGGNTEAFF
>TRBV5-1|TRBJ2-3|many|TRBD1
TGCGCCAGCAGCTTGTGGGCCGACAGGGTCACAGATACGCAGTATTTT
CASSLWADRVTDTQYF
>TRBV10-3|TRBJ2-5|many|.
TGTGCCATCAGTGAAGTCGACCGCCGGGAGACCCAGTACTTC
CAISEVDRRETQYF
>TRBV4-2|TRBJ2-7|many|.
TGTGCCAGCCGCCCTACTGACGGAACCTACGAGCAGTACTTC
CASRPTDGTYEQYF
>TRBV3-1|TRBJ1-1|many|.
TGTGCCAGCAGCCCCCCGGGGGGAGGGGCGGTGAGGAACACTGAAGCTTTCTTT
CASSPPGGGAVRNTEAFF
>TRBV10-3|TRBJ2-7|many|TRBD1
TGTGCCATCAGTACAGGGGATAGATACGAGCAGTACTTC
CAISTGDRYEQYF
>TRBV12-3/TRBV12-4|TRBJ2-2|many|.
TGTGCCAGCAGTTTAGAGGGACCCCGTGTAGGGGAGCTGTTTTTT
CASSLEGPRVGELFF
>TRBV7-8|TRBJ2-1|many|TRBD2
TGTGCCAGCAGCTCAACGGGAGGGACCTACAATGAGCAGTTCTTC
CASSSTGGTYNEQFF
>TRBV11-2|TRBJ1-1|.|.
.
CASSFYICSARGTGDTEAFF
>TRBV9|TRBJ2-7|many|TRBD2
TGTGCCAGCAGTGGCGGGAGTTCCTACGAGCAGTACTTC
CASSGGSSYEQYF
>TRBV29-1|TRBJ2-7|many|.
TGCAGCGTTCGAGAGGGTATTAAGTCCGAGCAGTACTTC
CSVREGIKSEQYF
>TRBV28|TRBJ2-4|many|.
TGTGCCAGCAGTTTGGTAGGCATTCAGTACTTC
CASSLVGIQYF
>TRBV3-1|TRBJ2-2|many|TRBD1
TGTGCCAGCAGCCAACAGGGGGACGGGGAGCTGTTTTTT
CASSQQGDGELFF
>TRBV10-3|TRBJ2-6|many|.
TGTGCCATCAGTGACCGGGTGTATGGGGCCAACGTCCTGACTTTC
CAISDRVYGANVLTF
>TRBV5-1|TRBJ2-1|many|TRBD1
TGCGCCAGCAGCTTGCCACAGGGGGTGAATGAGCAGTTCTTC
CASSLPQGVNEQFF
>TRBV20-1|TRBJ2-2|many|TRBD2
TGCAGTGCCAGCGGGGGGCCGGGACTATCGGTCCTAGGGACCGGGGAGCTGTTTTTT
CSASGGPGLSVLGTGELFF
>TRBV29-1|TRBJ1-1|many|.
TGCAGCGTTCAAAACGCGGGGCAGCCCCCAGGTGAAGCTTTCTTT
CSVQNAGQPPGEAFF
>TRBV28|TRBJ2-3|many|TRBD1
TGTGCCAGCAGTTTATCAGACAGGGTCCGCATCGATACGCAGTATTTT
CASSLSDRVRIDTQYF
>TRBV12-3/TRBV12-4|TRBJ2-5|many|TRBD1
TGTGCCAGCAGCCCGACAGGGTACCAAGAGACCCAGTACTTC
CASSPTGYQETQYF
>TRBV29-1|TRBJ2-1|many|.
TGCAGCGTTTCCGGACGAGAGGGCCGTGGCAATGAGCAGTTCTTC
CSVSGREGRGNEQFF
>TRBV6-2/TRBV6-3|TRBJ2-1|many|.
TGTGCCAGCCAAAGCCTAGCGAGAGACAATGAGCAGTTCTTC
CASQSLARDNEQFF
>TRBV28|TRBJ2-2|many|TRBD1
TGTGCCAGCAGTCGGGACAGGGGGACCGGGGAGCTGTTTTTT
CASSRDRGTGELFF
>TRBV29-1|TRBJ2-5|many|TRBD2
TGCAGCGGTGCTAGCGGGAGTGGCCAAGAGACCCAGTACTTC
CSGASGSGQETQYF
>TRBV7-2|TRBJ2-1|many|.
TGTGCCAGCAGCTTAGTAGTTACCCGGGAGAGCCGCGGTGAGCAGTTCTTC
CASSLVVTRESRGEQFF
>TRBV5-6|TRBJ1-5|few|.
TGTGCCAGCAGCTTGGGTAGGAATCAGCCCCAGCATTTT
CASSLGRNQPQHF
>TRBV28|TRBJ2-7|many|.
TGTGCCAGCAGTCGTTCCGGGACGCCCTCCTACGAGCAGTACTTC
CASSRSGTPSYEQYF
>TRBV5-1|TRBJ1-1|.|.
TGCGCCAGCGGACTGGCAGAATCAGGGAACACTGAAGCTTTCTTT
CASGLAESGNTEAFF
>TRBV24-1|TRBJ2-4|many|TRBD1
TGTGCCACCAGTGGTCCGGGACAGGGAGGCAACATTCAGTACTTC
CATSGPGQGGNIQYF
>TRBV20-1|TRBJ2-5|.|.
TGCAGTGGTAGCCAGACGGCTCAAGAGACCCGGTACTTC
CSGSQTAQETRYF
>TRBV5-6|TRBJ2-1|once|.
TGTGCCAGCAGCACAGAAAGAATCTACTACAATGAGCAGTTCTTC
CASSTERIYYNEQFF
>TRBV5-1|TRBJ2-2|many|.
TGCGCCAGCAGCTTGGACCAACGACTAAAATACACCGGGGAGCTGTTTTTT
CASSLDQRLKYTGELFF
>TRBV7-3|TRBJ2-5|many|.
TGTGCCAGCAGCTCGACAGGCAATGAGGGGACCCAGTACTTC
CASSSTGNEGTQYF
>TRBV18|TRBJ2-7|.|TRBD1
TGTGCCAGCTCACGGACAGGGGCCTACGAGCAGTACTTC
CASSRTGAYEQYF
>TRBV10-3|TRBJ2-1|many|TRBD2
TGTGCCATCAGTGAGTCGAAACTAGCGGGTAATGAGCAGTTCTTC
CAISESKLAGNEQFF
>TRBV12-3/TRBV12-4|TRBJ1-1|many|.
TGTGCCAGCACTCATGGGGGCACTGAAGCTTTCTTT
CASTHGGTEAFF
>TRBV11-2|TRBJ1-2|many|.
TGTGCCAGCAGCTTAGATCGAGGATATGGCTACACCTTC
CASSLDRGYGYTF
>TRBV19|TRBJ2-2|few|.
TGTGCCAGTCGCCAGGTGGGGCTGAACACCGGGGAGCTGTTTTTT
CASRQVGLNTGELFF
>TRBV5-1|TRBJ2-7|many|TRBD1
TGCGCCAGCAGCCCCCCAGGGGGCTTAGGCGAGCAGTACTTC
CASSPPGGLGEQYF
>TRBV7-9|TRBJ2-7|many|TRBD1
TGTGCCAGCAGCCCCGGACAGGGACCCTACGAGCAGTACTTC
CASSPGQGPYEQYF
>TRBV5-6|TRBJ2-1|many|.
TGTGCCAGCCATATCCTTTCCAATAACAATGAGCAGTTCTTC
CASHILSNNNEQFF
>TRBV15|TRBJ2-1|.|TRBD2
TGTGCCACCAGCAGAGATCGGGGGACTAGCGGTTACAATGAGCAGTTCTTC
CATSRDRGTSGYNEQFF